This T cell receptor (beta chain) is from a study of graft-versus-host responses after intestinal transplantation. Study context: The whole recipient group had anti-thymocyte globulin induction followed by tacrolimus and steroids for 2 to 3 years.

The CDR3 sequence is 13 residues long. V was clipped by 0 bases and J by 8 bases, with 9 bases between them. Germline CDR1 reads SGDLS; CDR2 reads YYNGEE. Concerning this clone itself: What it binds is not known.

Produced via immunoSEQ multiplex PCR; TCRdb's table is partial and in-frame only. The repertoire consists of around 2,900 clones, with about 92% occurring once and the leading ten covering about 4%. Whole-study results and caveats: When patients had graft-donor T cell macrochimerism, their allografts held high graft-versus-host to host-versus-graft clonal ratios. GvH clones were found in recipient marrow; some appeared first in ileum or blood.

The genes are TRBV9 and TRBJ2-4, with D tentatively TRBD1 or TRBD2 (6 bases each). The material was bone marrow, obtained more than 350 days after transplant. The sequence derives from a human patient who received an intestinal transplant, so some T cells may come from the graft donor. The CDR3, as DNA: TGTGCCAGCAGCGTAGGGGGGGCTGACATTCAGTACTTC. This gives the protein CASSVGGADIQYF.